The 20 T cell receptor beta chains reported below all come from one sample, sequenced in a study of T cells in severe cutaneous drug reactions. TCR subtype-specific primers in iRepertoire multiplex PCR prepared libraries for bulk and single-cell sequencing. After re-calling the multiplex PCR reads, TCRdb lists one entry per CDR3 protein, DNA absent. This listing includes just over 20,000 distinct CDR3 sequences. Carbamazepine had induced Stevens-Johnson syndrome or toxic epidermal necrolysis in the sequenced donors. Source material: PBMCs. These TCRs come from a human donor with toxic epidermal necrolysis, a severe cutaneous drug reaction.

The V gene is TRBV6-2 or TRBV6-3, the J gene TRBJ2-4; the D gene TCRdb calls, TRBD1, cannot be checked with no DNA. Germline assignment: CDR1 MNHEY and CDR2 SVGEGT. The CDR3 consists of 18 residues. This chain's CDR3 is CASSYSNRDSVAKNIQYF.

V is TRBV4-3 and J is TRBJ2-1. The CDR3 runs 15 residues. Germline assignment: CDR1 LGHNA and CDR2 YSLEER. The CDR3 sequence: CASSQARDPHNEQFF.

The chain carries TRBV11-1 and TRBJ2-3; TCRdb picks TRBD1, but there is no DNA to check that call. Germline V gene sequence: CDR1 SGHAT, CDR2 FQDESV (reference sequence). The CDR3 is 15 amino acids. CDR3 protein: CASNSPDRVKDTQYF.

The rearrangement uses TRBV7-2 and TRBJ2-1; TCRdb's D gene call, TRBD1, goes unchecked for lack of DNA. The V gene's germline CDR1 is SGHTA and CDR2 FQGNSA. This CDR3 is built from 13 residues. CDR3 amino acids: CASSLVGAGEQFF.

The chain employs TRBV12-3 or TRBV12-4 and TRBJ2-1. The CDR3 totals 17 residues. Here the CDR3 reads CASSFGAKPGTRNEQFF.

This sequence joins TRBV5-4 and TRBJ2-3; absent DNA, TCRdb's TRBD2 call cannot be checked. Looked up from germline, CDR1 is SGHNT and CDR2 is YYREEE (reference sequence). The CDR3 loop spans 15 amino acids. CDR3 region: CASSLVAGLTDTQYF.

The rearrangement links TRBV5-4 to TRBJ2-2. The CDR3 runs 13 residues. Germline CDR1 SGHNT, CDR2 YYREEE (reference sequence). CDR3 in amino acids: CASKAVNTGELFF.

This chain links TRBV19 with TRBJ1-6; TCRdb's assignment of TRBD1 cannot be checked, as there is no DNA. The germline V gene encodes CDR1 LNHDA and CDR2 SQIVND (reference sequence). This CDR3 contains 14 residues. The CDR3 loop is CASTLTGGHSPLHF.

The chain uses TRBV20-1 and TRBJ1-1; TCRdb reports TRBD1, a call that lacks DNA to check it against. This CDR3 contains 13 residues. Germline V gives CDR1 DFQATT, CDR2 SNEGSKA (reference sequence). CDR3 loop: CSAREGARTEAFF.

This chain connects TRBV11-2 to TRBJ2-3; TCRdb indicates TRBD2, and absent DNA this call remains unverified. Looked up from germline, CDR1 is SGHAT and CDR2 is FQNNGV. The CDR3 totals 17 residues. The CDR3 loop is CASSLDFRGGSTDTQYF.

The CDR3 sequence is CSARDGRQYEQYF. V is TRBV20-1 and J is TRBJ2-7. This CDR3 is 13 amino acids long. In germline, CDR1 is DFQATT, CDR2 SNEGSKA (reference sequence).

The J gene is TRBJ2-3, the V gene TRBV20-1; TCRdb outputs TRBD1, but without DNA this stays unchecked. This CDR3 spans 16 amino acids. Germline CDR1 DFQATT, CDR2 SNEGSKA (reference sequence). This chain's CDR3 is CSAVVPDRAYTDTQYF.

This clonotype is deemed medium-sized by its frequency. The V gene is TRBV30, the J gene TRBJ2-7; absent DNA, TCRdb's TRBD2 call cannot be checked. This CDR3 comprises 13 residues. The germline CDR1 and CDR2 sequences are GTSNPN and SVGIG (reference sequence). The CDR3 loop is CAWSPEWRGEQYF. The variable domain in full, with the rest retrieved from reference TRBV30 and TRBJ2-7, is SQTIHQWPATLVQPVGSPLSLECTVEGTSNPNLYWYRQAAGRGLQLLFYSVGIGQISSEVPQNLSASRPQDRQFILSSKKLLLSDSGFYLCAWSPEWRGEQYFGPGTRLTVT.

V and J are TRBV28 and TRBJ2-7; the TCRdb call, TRBD2, lacks DNA for checking. This CDR3 comprises 14 residues. Germline CDR1 is MDHEN and CDR2 is SYDVKM. This CDR3 is CASSSTSGSYEQYF.

This rearrangement joins TRBV7-8 to TRBJ2-4. CDR1 and CDR2 (germline): SGHVS, FQNEAQ. The CDR3 is 16 residues long. CDR3 in amino acids: CASSSGSGVAKNIQYF.

The chain carries TRBV29-1 and TRBJ2-1; TCRdb picks TRBD2, but there is no DNA to check that call. The CDR3 spans 16 residues. Germline loops: CDR1 SQVTM, CDR2 ANQGSEA. The CDR3 sequence: CSVEIAGGSTYNEQFF.

The chain carries TRBV9 and TRBJ2-7. The CDR3 has 15 amino acids. The germline gives CDR1 SGDLS, CDR2 YYNGEE. The CDR3 sequence is CASSVAPGASYEQYF.

The chain is built from TRBV19 and TRBJ2-7; TCRdb outputs TRBD1, but without DNA this stays unchecked. The CDR3 extends over 15 amino acids. Germline CDR1 and CDR2: LNHDA and SQIVND (reference sequence). The CDR3 is CASSRAGQGRYEQYF.

V and J are TRBV6-8 and TRBJ2-5; the D call from TCRdb, TRBD2, cannot be confirmed without DNA. Germline assignment: CDR1 MNHGY and CDR2 SAAAGT. The CDR3 spans 18 residues. CDR3 region: CASSYSRLAGGPEETQYF.

This clonotype is called medium-sized based on its frequency. V usage is TRBV6-6 and J usage is TRBJ2-7; the TCRdb D gene call, TRBD1, has no DNA to confirm it. The CDR3 sequence is 19 residues long. Per the germline V gene, CDR1 is MNHNY and CDR2 is SVGAGI (reference sequence). This CDR3 is CASSYSLSKWDRDPYEQYF.